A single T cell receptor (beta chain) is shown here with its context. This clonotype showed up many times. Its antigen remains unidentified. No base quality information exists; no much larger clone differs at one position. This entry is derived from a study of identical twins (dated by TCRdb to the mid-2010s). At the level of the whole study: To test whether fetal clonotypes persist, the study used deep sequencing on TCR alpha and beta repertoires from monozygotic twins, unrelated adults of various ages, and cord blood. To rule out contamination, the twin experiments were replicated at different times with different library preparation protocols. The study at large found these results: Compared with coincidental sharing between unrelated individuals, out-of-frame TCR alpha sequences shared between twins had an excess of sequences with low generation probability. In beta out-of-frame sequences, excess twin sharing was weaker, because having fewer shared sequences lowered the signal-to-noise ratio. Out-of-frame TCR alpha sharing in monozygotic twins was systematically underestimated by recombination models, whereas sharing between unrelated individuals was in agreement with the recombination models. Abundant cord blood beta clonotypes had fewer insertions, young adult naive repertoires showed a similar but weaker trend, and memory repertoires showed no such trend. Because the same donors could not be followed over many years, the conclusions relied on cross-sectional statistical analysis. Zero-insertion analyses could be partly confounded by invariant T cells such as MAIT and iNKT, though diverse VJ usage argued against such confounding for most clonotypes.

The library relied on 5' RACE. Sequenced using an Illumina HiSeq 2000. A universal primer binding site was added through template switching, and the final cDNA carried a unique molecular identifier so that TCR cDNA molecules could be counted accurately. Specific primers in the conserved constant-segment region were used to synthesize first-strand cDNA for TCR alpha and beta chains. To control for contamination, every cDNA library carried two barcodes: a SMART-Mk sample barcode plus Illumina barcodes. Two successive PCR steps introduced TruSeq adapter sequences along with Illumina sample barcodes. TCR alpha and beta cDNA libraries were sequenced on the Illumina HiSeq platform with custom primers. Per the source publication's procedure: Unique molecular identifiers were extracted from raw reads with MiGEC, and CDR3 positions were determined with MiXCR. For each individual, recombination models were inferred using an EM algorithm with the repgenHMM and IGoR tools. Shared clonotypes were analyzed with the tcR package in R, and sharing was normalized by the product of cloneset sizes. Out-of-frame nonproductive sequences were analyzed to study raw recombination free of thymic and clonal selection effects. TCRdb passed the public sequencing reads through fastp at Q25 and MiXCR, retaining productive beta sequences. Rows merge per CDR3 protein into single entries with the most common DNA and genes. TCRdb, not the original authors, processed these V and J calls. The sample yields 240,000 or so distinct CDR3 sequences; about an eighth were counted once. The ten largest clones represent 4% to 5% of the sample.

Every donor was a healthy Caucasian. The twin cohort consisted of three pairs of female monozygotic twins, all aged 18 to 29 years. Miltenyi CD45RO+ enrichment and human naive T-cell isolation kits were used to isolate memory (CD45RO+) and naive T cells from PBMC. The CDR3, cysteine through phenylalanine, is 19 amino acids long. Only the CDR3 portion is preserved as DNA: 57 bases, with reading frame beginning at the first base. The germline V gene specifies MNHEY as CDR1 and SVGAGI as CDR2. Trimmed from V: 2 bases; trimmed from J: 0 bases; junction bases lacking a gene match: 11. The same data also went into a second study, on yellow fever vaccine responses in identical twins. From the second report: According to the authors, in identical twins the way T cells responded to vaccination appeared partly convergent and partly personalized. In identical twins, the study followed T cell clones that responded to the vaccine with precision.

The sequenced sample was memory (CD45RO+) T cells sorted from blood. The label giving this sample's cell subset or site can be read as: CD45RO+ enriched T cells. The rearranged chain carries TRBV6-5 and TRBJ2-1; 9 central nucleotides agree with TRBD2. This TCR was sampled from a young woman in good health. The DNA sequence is TGTGCCAGCAGTTACCCGGAGGATAGCGGGGGAAGCTCCTACAATGAGCAGTTCTTC. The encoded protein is CASSYPEDSGGSSYNEQFF.